Described below is a single T cell receptor beta chain sequence and its context. Its target is not known. This PCR relied on a set of 60 Vbeta primers and 13 Jbeta primers. Method: immunoSEQ multiplex PCR; TCRdb's copy keeps in-frame clones and lacks some. The top ten hold approximately 1.2% of the sample, which has around 200,000 clones, around 80% seen once. This sample is part of a study of cytomegalovirus exposure and HLA in healthy donors. About the research overall: Earlier, about 179 million T cells were analyzed, and about 120 million unique TCR beta sequences were found among them. Study results and limitations: HLA restriction was apparent for most CMV-associated TCR beta chains in a later analysis. The study reported that TCR beta sequences accurately predicted HLA-A and HLA-B alleles in most subjects.

V lost 3 bases, J lost 5 bases, and 8 bases stayed unmatched. CDR1 MNHEY and CDR2 SMNVEV come from the germline V gene (reference sequence). The CDR3 is 15 amino acids. This receptor was identified in a girl between 2 and 10 years old in good health and CMV-seropositive. V usage is TRBV27 and J usage is TRBJ2-7, with 9 positions matching TRBD1. Sequencing input: PBMCs. CDR3 in amino acids: CASSLWGQGNNEQYF. Here the CDR3 DNA reads TGTGCCAGCAGTTTGTGGGGACAGGGTAACAACGAGCAGTACTTC.